This T cell receptor (beta chain) appears in the sequencing data of a study of T cells in Graves' hyperthyroidism and ophthalmopathy. Germline CDR1 DFQATT, CDR2 SNEGSKA (reference sequence). Trimming took 3 bases from V and 2 from J, leaving 12 bases between them. CDR3 length equals 14 residues. TCR beta CDR3 sequences were amplified from RNA transcripts. HTBI primers were used for first-round RT-PCR of the TCR CDR3. MiXCR, run by TCRdb on the multiplex PCR reads, gives a single entry per CDR3 protein. Of more than 300,000 distinct CDR3 sequences listed, about 14% are singletons. The chain carries TRBV20-1 and TRBJ2-3, with D perhaps TRBD2 (6 bases). What was sequenced was blood. The TCR sequence derives from a woman between 25 and 40 years old with Graves' ophthalmopathy. The CDR3 protein is CSASWRENTDTQYF. As DNA, the CDR3 is TGCAGTGCTAGTTGGAGGGAAAACACAGATACGCAGTATTTT.